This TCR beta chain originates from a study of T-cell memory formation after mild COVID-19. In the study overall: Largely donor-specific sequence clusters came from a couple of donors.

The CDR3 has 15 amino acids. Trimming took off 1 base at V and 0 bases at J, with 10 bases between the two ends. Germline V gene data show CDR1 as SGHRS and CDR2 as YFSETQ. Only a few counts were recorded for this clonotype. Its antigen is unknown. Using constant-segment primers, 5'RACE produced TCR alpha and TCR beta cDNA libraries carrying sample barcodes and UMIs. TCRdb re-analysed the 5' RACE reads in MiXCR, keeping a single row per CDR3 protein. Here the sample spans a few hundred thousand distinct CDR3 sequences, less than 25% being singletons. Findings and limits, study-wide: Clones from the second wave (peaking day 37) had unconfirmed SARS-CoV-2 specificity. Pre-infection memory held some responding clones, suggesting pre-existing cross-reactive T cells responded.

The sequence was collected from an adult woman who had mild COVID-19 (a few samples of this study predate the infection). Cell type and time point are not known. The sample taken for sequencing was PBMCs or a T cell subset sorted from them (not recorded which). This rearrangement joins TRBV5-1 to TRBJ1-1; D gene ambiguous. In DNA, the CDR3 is TGCGCCAGCAGCTTGTCATCACAGATGAACACTGAAGCTTTCTTT. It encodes CASSLSSQMNTEAFF.